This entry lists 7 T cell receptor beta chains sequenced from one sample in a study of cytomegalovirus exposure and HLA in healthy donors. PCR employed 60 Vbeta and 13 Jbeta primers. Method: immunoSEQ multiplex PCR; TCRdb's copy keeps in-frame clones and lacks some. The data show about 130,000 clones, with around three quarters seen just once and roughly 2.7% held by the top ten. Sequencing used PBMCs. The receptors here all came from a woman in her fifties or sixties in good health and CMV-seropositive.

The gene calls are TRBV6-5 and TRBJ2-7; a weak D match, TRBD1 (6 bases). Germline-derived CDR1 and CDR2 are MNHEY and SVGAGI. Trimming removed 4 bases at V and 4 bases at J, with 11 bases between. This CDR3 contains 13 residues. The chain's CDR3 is CASSFADSYEQYF. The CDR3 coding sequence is TGTGCCAGCAGTTTCGCGGACAGTTACGAGCAGTACTTC.

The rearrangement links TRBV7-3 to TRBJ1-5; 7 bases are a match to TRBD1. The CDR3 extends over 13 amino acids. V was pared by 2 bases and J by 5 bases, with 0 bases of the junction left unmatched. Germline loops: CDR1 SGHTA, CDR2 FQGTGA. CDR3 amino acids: CASSLDRDQPQHF. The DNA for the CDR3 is TGTGCCAGCAGCTTAGACAGGGATCAGCCCCAGCATTTT.

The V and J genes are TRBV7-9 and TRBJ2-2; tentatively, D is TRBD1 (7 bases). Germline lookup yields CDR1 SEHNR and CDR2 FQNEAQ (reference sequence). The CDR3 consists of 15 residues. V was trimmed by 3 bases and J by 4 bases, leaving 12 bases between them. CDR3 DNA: TGTGCCAGCAGCTTGGAGGGGGCGCGCACCGGGGAGCTGTTTTTT. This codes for CASSLEGARTGELFF. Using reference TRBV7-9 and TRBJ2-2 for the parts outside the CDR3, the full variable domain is DTGVSQNPRHKITKRGQNVTFRCDPISEHNRLYWYRQTLGQGPEFLTYFQNEAQLEKSRLLSDRFSAERPKGSFSTLEIQRTEQGDSAMYLCASSLEGARTGELFFGEGSRLTVL.

The DNA of the CDR3 is TGTGCCAGCAACGGACAGACCAACACCGGGGAGCTGTTTTTT. It encodes CASNGQTNTGELFF. The chain employs TRBV11-2 and TRBJ2-2; a possible D gene is TRBD1 (6 bases). Deletions cut 7 bases from V and 2 bases from J, with 11 bases between. This CDR3 comprises 14 residues. From germline, CDR1 is SGHAT and CDR2 FQNNGV.

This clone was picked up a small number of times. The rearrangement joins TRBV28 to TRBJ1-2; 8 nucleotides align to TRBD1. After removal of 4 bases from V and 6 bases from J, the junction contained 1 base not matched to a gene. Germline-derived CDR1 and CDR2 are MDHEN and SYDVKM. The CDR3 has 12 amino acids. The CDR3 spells CASSSTGDGYTF. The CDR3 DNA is TGTGCCAGCAGTTCGACAGGGGATGGCTACACCTTC.

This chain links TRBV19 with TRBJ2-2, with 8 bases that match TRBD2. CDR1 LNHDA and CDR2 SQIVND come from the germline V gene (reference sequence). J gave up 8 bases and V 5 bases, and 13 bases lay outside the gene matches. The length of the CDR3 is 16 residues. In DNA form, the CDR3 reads TGTGCCAGTAGTCCCCACGAGCGGGGGCCGGGGGGGGAGCTGTTTTTT. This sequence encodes CASSPHERGPGGELFF.

This chain's CDR3 is CASSATGNTEAFF. The CDR3 DNA reads TGTGCCAGCAGCGCGACAGGGAACACTGAAGCTTTCTTT. The V and J genes are TRBV9 and TRBJ1-1, with a weak D call TRBD1 (6 bases). This CDR3 is 13 amino acids long. V lost 3 bases and J 1 base, leaving 7 bases between the germline ends. Germline V gene sequence: CDR1 SGDLS, CDR2 YYNGEE.